This is a list of T cell receptor beta chains from one sample in a study of cytomegalovirus exposure and HLA in healthy donors. Sequencing used immunoSEQ multiplex PCR; TCRdb keeps in-frame clones, though not all of them. The sample has approximately 150,000 clones, around 72% seen once; the top ten hold less than 1.5%. Specimen: PBMCs. The receptors were gathered from a man aged 50 to 59 in good health and CMV-seronegative. CDR3s leave out the opening cysteine and the closing phenylalanine or tryptophan. Fields, in order: D gene, V gene, J gene, CDR3 protein. D genes are given only for firm matches.

>TRBD2|TRBV7-2|TRBJ2-7
ASSLIGEGEGYEQY
>-|TRBV19|TRBJ1-2
ASSIPRGTANYGYT
>-|TRBV28|TRBJ1-2
ASTPWRQNYGYT
>TRBD1|TRBV28|TRBJ2-3
ASSLEEGIGTGGADTQY
>-|TRBV25-1|TRBJ2-7
ATPGGSSYEQY
>-|TRBV6-6|TRBJ1-2
ASSYDDSYHGYT
>TRBD1|TRBV5-1|TRBJ1-2
ASSSTAGGLPYGYT
>-|TRBV6-6|TRBJ2-7
ASTRGRTEGYEQY
>-|TRBV5-1|TRBJ1-6
ASSLGGAPSYNSPLH
>-|TRBV5-1|TRBJ1-1
ASSMKAGQGNTEAF
>-|TRBV28|TRBJ2-1
ASRTNGGGRSYNEQF
>-|TRBV10-3|TRBJ2-1
AISESGGPPFNEQF
>-|TRBV27|TRBJ2-2
ASSFGANTGELF
>TRBD1|TRBV13|TRBJ1-3
ASSSRQGLSGNTIY
>TRBD2|TRBV7-9|TRBJ2-2
ASSLITSGGTGELF
>-|TRBV7-9|TRBJ1-4
ASSWGGSREKLF
>-|TRBV5-1|TRBJ1-1
ASSFSPNTEAF
>-|TRBV11-2|TRBJ1-1
ASSSNRAVGTEAF
>-|TRBV9|TRBJ2-2
ASSVGLTGELF
>TRBD1|TRBV19|TRBJ1-1
ASSIGTGGNTEAF
>-|TRBV28|TRBJ1-6
ASTVERARRGSYNSPLH
>-|TRBV9|TRBJ1-6
ASTLGSSYNSPLH
>-|TRBV19|TRBJ1-5
ASTLLQGRGNQPQH
>TRBD1|TRBV6-6|TRBJ1-1
ASSHGQVNTEAF
>TRBD2|TRBV7-2|TRBJ2-1
ASSLKRGDNEQF
>-|TRBV7-2|TRBJ1-4
ASSPYRAANEKLF
>-|TRBV6-8|TRBJ2-7
ASSNSGGTYEQY
>-|TRBV6-5|TRBJ2-2
ASSYGGTGELF
>-|TRBV19|TRBJ2-7
ASSPGTRVSYEQY
>-|TRBV6-1|TRBJ1-5
ASSDRDSNQPQH
>-|TRBV2|TRBJ1-1
ASIKRADTEAF
>TRBD1|TRBV7-9|TRBJ2-7
ASAPTGVSYEQY
>-|TRBV7-6|TRBJ2-3
ASSLTGSTDTQY
>-|TRBV7-9|TRBJ2-5
ASSFGAPQETQY
>TRBD2|TRBV27|TRBJ2-3
ASSLSAGGLTDTQY
>-|TRBV19|TRBJ2-2
ASSSPGEAGELF
>-|TRBV7-2|TRBJ2-5
ASSLPRTQY
>-|TRBV2|TRBJ2-1
ASRGGTGAYNEQF
>TRBD1|TRBV25-1|TRBJ2-2
ASRDRSNTGELF
>-|TRBV21-1|TRBJ2-7
ASLYTSVYYEQY
>-|TRBV4-1|TRBJ1-6
ASSQVAAGRDNSPLH
>TRBD1|TRBV19|TRBJ1-4
ASRNPGQATDGEKLF
>-|TRBV19|TRBJ1-4
ASSLDNGGREKLF
>TRBD1|TRBV9|TRBJ1-5
ASSVGDRVNSNQPQH
>-|TRBV5-1|TRBJ2-6
ASSDRTVSGANVLT
>-|TRBV19|TRBJ1-2
ATMEGQEVMDYGYT
>-|TRBV7-8|TRBJ2-7
ASAGAGTYEQY
>-|TRBV11-2|TRBJ1-5
ASSLGQNSNQPQH
>TRBD1|TRBV6-5|TRBJ1-3
ASSYSPTGSGNTIY
>TRBD2|TRBV12-5|TRBJ2-5
ASGGGTSGGYQETQY
>-|TRBV5-1|TRBJ2-3
ASSLDGLMADTQY